The next 13 T cell receptor beta chains were all read from a single sample in a study of vaccination and CD4 T cells after COVID-19. Their antigens are not known. Noted treatment: roughly 11-day PBMC culture with coronavirus spike peptide pools or control peptides (ViraFEST assay). The Oncomine TCR Beta short-read assay sequenced DNA from cultured CD4+ T cells. Via MiXCR, TCRdb re-called the PCR reads, giving one row per CDR3 protein. Among about 12,000 distinct CDR3 sequences listed, about two thirds were seen once. Sequencing used CD4+ T cells from blood, cultured in vitro. The source of these receptors is a human donor who had recovered from COVID-19.

This chain uses TRBV20-1 with TRBJ1-2; unclear D gene. V gave up 2 bases and J gave up 13 bases, with 5 bases separating them. This CDR3 contains 8 residues. Per germline, CDR1 DFQATT and CDR2 SNEGSKA (reference sequence). The CDR3 loop reads CSARSGTF. The DNA for the CDR3 is TGCAGTGCTAGATCGGGCACCTTC.

The chain couples TRBV28 to TRBJ1-3; D is uncertain. This CDR3 is built from 15 residues. With 8 bases removed from V and 0 bases from J, the gap between germline ends came to 14 bases. Per germline, CDR1 MDHEN and CDR2 SYDVKM. This CDR3 is CASWTLGNSGNTIYF. The CDR3 nucleotides are TGTGCCAGCTGGACTTTGGGGAACTCTGGAAACACCATATATTTT.

This chain links TRBV20-1 with TRBJ2-3; 8 bases fit TRBD1. In germline, CDR1 is DFQATT, CDR2 SNEGSKA (reference sequence). V dropped 4 bases and J dropped 2; count of bases not matched to a gene: 5. The length of the CDR3 is 14 residues. The CDR3 here is CSANGQGNTDTQYF. The CDR3 coding sequence is TGCAGTGCTAACGGACAGGGTAACACAGATACGCAGTATTTT.

This clonotype was detected only a few times. The gene calls are TRBV7-2 and TRBJ1-3; D is unclear. The CDR3 contains 14 residues. Germline V gives CDR1 SGHTA, CDR2 FQGNSA. V was cut by 5 bases and J by 0 bases, with 8 bases left in between. In DNA form, the CDR3 reads TGTGCCAGCAGCCCTTTAAGCTCTGGAAACACCATATATTTT. Its translation: CASSPLSSGNTIYF.

This clonotype came up a few times. The genes are TRBV20-1 and TRBJ2-3, with D maybe TRBD1 (6 bases). The length of the CDR3 is 17 residues. Trimming removed 8 bases at V and 6 bases at J, with 30 bases between. Per germline, CDR1 DFQATT and CDR2 SNEGSKA (reference sequence). CDR3 coding DNA: TGCAGTACCCCTCGACCGTCAGGGGATGTTTATAGGGATACGCAGTATTTT. Its translation is CSTPRPSGDVYRDTQYF.

In its sample, this clonotype was seen a few times. The chain carries TRBV6-1 and TRBJ1-1; D is undetermined. Trimming removed 5 bases at V and 11 bases at J, with 12 bases between. There are 11 residues in the CDR3. The germline V gene encodes CDR1 MNHNS and CDR2 SASEGT. The CDR3 protein is CASSLGTLAFF. CDR3 nucleotide sequence: TGTGCCAGCAGTCTGGGTACTCTGGCTTTCTTT.

This clonotype was observed a handful of times. The chain is built from TRBV5-1 and TRBJ2-7; tentatively, D is TRBD1 or TRBD2 (5 bases each). From germline, CDR1 is SGHRS and CDR2 YFSETQ. This CDR3 is 15 amino acids long. Trimming removed 4 bases from V and 2 bases from J, with 16 bases in between. The CDR3 loop reads CASSLVYGGPYEQYF. The CDR3 region has the DNA TGCGCCAGCAGCCTGGTCTATGGGGGTCCCTACGAGCAGTACTTC.

This sequence joins TRBV19 and TRBJ2-1, with unresolved D. In germline, CDR1 is LNHDA, CDR2 SQIVND (reference sequence). The CDR3 totals 13 residues. V lost 6 bases and J lost 7, with 13 bases in between. CDR3 DNA sequence: TGTGCCAGTAGACCCCTGGCTGGGAATGAGCAGTTCTTC. Encoded protein: CASRPLAGNEQFF.

This clonotype is medium-sized by share. The V gene is TRBV20-1, the J gene TRBJ2-1; 9 bases fit TRBD2. The CDR3 is 16 amino acids. Germline V gene sequence: CDR1 DFQATT, CDR2 SNEGSKA (reference sequence). Trimming at V came to 5 bases and at J to 2 bases, leaving 10 bases not matched to a gene. This CDR3 is CSASTSSGGTYNEQFF. Here the CDR3 DNA reads TGCAGTGCTTCCACAAGTAGCGGGGGTACCTACAATGAGCAGTTCTTC.

V usage is TRBV7-2 and J usage is TRBJ1-5; maybe TRBD1 (5 bases). Germline loops: CDR1 SGHTA, CDR2 FQGNSA. V lost 5 bases and J lost 1, with 12 bases in between. The CDR3 is 15 amino acids. The chain's CDR3 is CASSPLDSSNQPQHF. The DNA for the CDR3 is TGTGCCAGCAGCCCCCTCGACAGCAGCAATCAGCCCCAGCATTTT.

The V and J genes are TRBV7-8 and TRBJ1-6; a weak D match, TRBD1 (5 bases). Germline-derived CDR1 and CDR2 are SGHVS and FQNEAQ. The V end was cut by 5 bases, the J end by 5 bases, with 13 bases between. CDR3 length equals 15 residues. CDR3 sequence (DNA): TGTGCCAGCAGCCTACAGAGGGGTGATAATTCACCCCTCCACTTT. This gives the protein CASSLQRGDNSPLHF.

The chain combines TRBV6-1 with TRBJ1-2; TRBD1 aligns across 10 bases. J lost 4 bases, V lost 4 bases, and 3 bases had no gene match. The CDR3 runs 14 residues. Germline loops: CDR1 MNHNS, CDR2 SASEGT. The CDR3 loop reads CASSGDRGGYGYTF. The CDR3 DNA reads as TGTGCCAGCAGTGGGGACAGGGGCGGCTATGGCTACACCTTC.

The rearrangement uses TRBV7-2 and TRBJ2-3; D possibly corresponds to TRBD1 (6 bases). Per the germline V gene, CDR1 is SGHTA and CDR2 is FQGNSA. The CDR3 sequence is 18 residues long. V was trimmed by 3 bases and J by 0 bases, leaving 19 bases between them. CDR3: CASSLPGGAGRSTDTQYF. The CDR3 coding sequence is TGTGCCAGCAGCTTGCCTGGGGGCGCGGGTAGGAGCACAGATACGCAGTATTTT.